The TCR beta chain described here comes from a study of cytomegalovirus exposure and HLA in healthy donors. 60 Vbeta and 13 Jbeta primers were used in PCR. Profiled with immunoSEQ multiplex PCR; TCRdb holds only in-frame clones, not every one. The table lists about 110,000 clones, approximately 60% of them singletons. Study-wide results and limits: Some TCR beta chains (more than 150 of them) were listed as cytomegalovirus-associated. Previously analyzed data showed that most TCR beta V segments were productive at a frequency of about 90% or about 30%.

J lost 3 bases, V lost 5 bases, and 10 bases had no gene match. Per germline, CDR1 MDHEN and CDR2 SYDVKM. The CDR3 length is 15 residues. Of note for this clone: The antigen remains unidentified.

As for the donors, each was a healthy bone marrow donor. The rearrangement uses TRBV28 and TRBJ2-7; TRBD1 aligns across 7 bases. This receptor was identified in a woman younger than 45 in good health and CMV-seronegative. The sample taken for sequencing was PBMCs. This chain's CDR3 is CASSIGTRGYYEQYF. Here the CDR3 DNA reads TGTGCCAGCAGTATAGGGACCAGGGGGTACTACGAGCAGTACTTC.